The following is a T cell receptor (beta chain) sequence with its context. Germline CDR1 reads LNHDA; CDR2 reads SQIVND (reference sequence). Trimming stripped 0 bases from V and 8 bases from J, with 5 bases between. This CDR3 is built from 12 residues. This sample is part of a study of T cells after yellow fever vaccination. TCRdb passed the 5' RACE reads through MiXCR, listing each CDR3 protein once. The sample includes some 500,000 distinct CDR3 sequences, 13% seen only once; the top ten take around 15%. The input for sequencing was PBMCs, taken on the day of the yellow fever booster vaccination. This TCR was sampled from a man under 40 who received the YFV17D yellow fever vaccine. The gene calls are TRBV19 and TRBJ2-1; D perhaps matches TRBD2 (5 bases). The CDR3 sequence is CASSIERDEQFF. The CDR3 bases are TGTGCCAGTAGTATAGAGAGGGATGAGCAGTTCTTC.